This T cell receptor (beta chain) came from a study of technical replicates of blood from a few donors. Per germline, CDR1 SGHKS and CDR2 YYEKEE (reference sequence). This CDR3 comprises 15 residues. J gave up 7 bases and V 4 bases, and 11 bases lay outside the gene matches. Assay used: immunoSEQ multiplex PCR; TCRdb lists only in-frame clones, some missing. The sample consists of 55,000 to 85,000 clones, approximately 97% of them appearing once. Sequences were obtained from T cells isolated from PBMCs. The chain uses TRBV5-5 and TRBJ1-1; 9 bases line up with TRBD1. The sequence was obtained from a human donor in good health. CDR3 coding DNA: TGTGCCAGCAGCAGAGGACAGGGGTTTGTTGATGAAGCTTTCTTT. Translated, it gives CASSRGQGFVDEAFF.